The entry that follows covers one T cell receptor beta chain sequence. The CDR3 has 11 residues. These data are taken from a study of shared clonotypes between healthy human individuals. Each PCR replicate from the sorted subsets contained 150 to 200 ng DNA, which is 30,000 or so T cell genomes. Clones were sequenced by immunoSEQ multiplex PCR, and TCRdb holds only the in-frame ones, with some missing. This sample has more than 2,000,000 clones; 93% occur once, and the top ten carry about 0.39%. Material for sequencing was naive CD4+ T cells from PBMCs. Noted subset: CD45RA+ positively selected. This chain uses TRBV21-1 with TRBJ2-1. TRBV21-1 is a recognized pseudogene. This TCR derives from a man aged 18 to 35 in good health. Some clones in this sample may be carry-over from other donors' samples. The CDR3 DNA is TGTGCCAGCCGATGGAAGCAGTGGCTGTTCTTC. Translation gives CASRWKQWLFF.